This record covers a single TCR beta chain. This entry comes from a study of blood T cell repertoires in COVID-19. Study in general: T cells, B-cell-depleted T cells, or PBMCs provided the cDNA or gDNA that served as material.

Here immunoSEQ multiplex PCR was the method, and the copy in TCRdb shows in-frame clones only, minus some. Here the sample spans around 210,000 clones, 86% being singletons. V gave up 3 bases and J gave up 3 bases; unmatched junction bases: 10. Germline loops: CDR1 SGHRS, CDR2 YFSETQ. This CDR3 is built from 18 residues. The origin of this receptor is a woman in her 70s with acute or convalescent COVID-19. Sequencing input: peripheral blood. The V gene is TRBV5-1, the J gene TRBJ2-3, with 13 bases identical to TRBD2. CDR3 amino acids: CASSSDRLAGGSTDTQYF. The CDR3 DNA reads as TGCGCCAGCAGCTCGGACCGACTAGCGGGGGGCTCGACAGATACGCAGTATTTT.